The present T cell receptor beta chain was sequenced within a study of blood T cell repertoires in COVID-19. Study overall: The origin of the acute and convalescent COVID-19 samples was the United States, Italy and Spain. Nucleic acid was either cDNA or gDNA, and it came from T cells, B-cell-depleted T cells, or PBMCs.

The CDR3 length is 16 residues. Germline trimming cut 5 bases from V and 2 bases from J; bases unmatched to any gene: 8. The germline CDR1 and CDR2 sequences are SGHAT and FQNNGV. As originally analysed: How many nucleated cells were present was estimated from reference gene primer amplification. The table came from immunoSEQ multiplex PCR; TCRdb's copy has only in-frame clones and leaves some out. V and J calls and clone size follow that table, whereas D and trimming were derived from the DNA. This sample has around 150,000 clones, with approximately 80% found just once. The receptor was derived from an elderly woman with active or convalescent COVID-19. The V gene is TRBV11-2, the J gene TRBJ1-2, with 10 positions matching TRBD1. Sequencing was carried out using peripheral blood. The DNA for the CDR3 is TGTGCCAGCAGCCCCCTGACAGGGGGCCCGAACTATGGCTACACCTTC. This codes for CASSPLTGGPNYGYTF.